The next 3 T cell receptor beta chains were all read from a single sample in a study of T-cell memory formation after mild COVID-19. TCRdb redid the calling of the 5' RACE reads with MiXCR, one entry per CDR3 protein. The sample lists about 200,000 distinct CDR3 sequences, over 7.5% occurring once. Source material: PBMCs or a T cell subset sorted from them (not recorded which). The receptors shown here come from a man younger than 35 who had mild COVID-19 (a few samples of this study predate the infection). Cell type and time point are not known.

This clonotype was detected many times. The chain uses TRBV5-6 and TRBJ2-7, with TRBD2 as a possible D gene (5 bases). The V and J ends lost 4 bases and 0 bases respectively, with 8 bases between them. CDR3 length: 13 residues. The germline CDR1 and CDR2 sequences are SGHDT and YYEEEE. In DNA, the CDR3 is TGTGCCAGCAGCCCGAGGGCCTCCTACGAGCAGTACGTC. It translates to CASSPRASYEQYV.

The gene calls are TRBV7-8 and TRBJ1-5; D is perhaps TRBD1 (6 bases). V dropped 2 bases and J dropped 4 bases, with 12 bases sitting between them. The CDR3 runs to 15 residues. Germline CDR1 reads SGHVS; CDR2 reads FQNEAQ. The CDR3 DNA is TGTGCCAGCAGCTTACTCGGACAGACAAATCAGCCCCAGCATTTT. Residues: CASSLLGQTNQPQHF.

In this sample, this clonotype turned up a few times. The chain uses TRBV29-1 and TRBJ2-5, with D tentatively TRBD2 (7 bases). V lost 5 bases, J lost 4 bases, and 11 bases lay in between. CDR1 is SQVTM and CDR2 is ANQGSEA in the germline V gene. The CDR3 runs to 12 residues. CDR3 in amino acids: CSVRAGAETQYF. CDR3 bases: TGCAGCGTTAGGGCGGGGGCAGAGACCCAGTACTTC.